This T cell receptor (beta chain) derives from a study of blood T cell repertoires in COVID-19. Looking at the study overall: The analysed material was cDNA or gDNA that came from T cells, B-cell-depleted T cells, or PBMCs.

Libraries were prepared by immunoSEQ multiplex PCR; TCRdb keeps only in-frame clonotypes and omits some of them. This sample has tens of thousands of clones; 65% to 85% occur once, and the top ten carry approximately 8.9%. Germline V lookup: CDR1 KGHDR, CDR2 SFDVKD. The V segment lost 4 bases and the J segment 6 bases; nucleotides outside the gene matches: 15. The CDR3 has 18 residues. The Seattle site enrolled patients during active infection and followed them longitudinally. The material sequenced was peripheral blood. The receptor was derived from a man older than 75 with COVID-19, enrolled during active disease. The gene calls are TRBV24-1 and TRBJ1-5; the match to TRBD1 covers 9 bases. CDR3 in amino acids: CATSEKLGRQGGGQPQHF. The CDR3 DNA sequence: TGTGCCACCAGTGAGAAGCTAGGGCGACAGGGGGGCGGTCAGCCCCAGCATTTT.